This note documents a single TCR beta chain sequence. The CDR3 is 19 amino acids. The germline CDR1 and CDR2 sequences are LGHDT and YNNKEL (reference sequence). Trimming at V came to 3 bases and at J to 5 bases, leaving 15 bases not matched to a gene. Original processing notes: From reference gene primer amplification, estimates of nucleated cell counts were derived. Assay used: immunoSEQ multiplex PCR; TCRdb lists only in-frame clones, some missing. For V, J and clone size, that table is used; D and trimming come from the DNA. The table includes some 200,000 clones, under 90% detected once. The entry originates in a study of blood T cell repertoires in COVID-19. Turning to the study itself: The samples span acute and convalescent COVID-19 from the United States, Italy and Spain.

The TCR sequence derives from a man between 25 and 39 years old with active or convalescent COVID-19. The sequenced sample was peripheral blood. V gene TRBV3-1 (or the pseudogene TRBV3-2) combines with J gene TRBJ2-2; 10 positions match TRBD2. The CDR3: CASSHLGASGGFTTGELFF. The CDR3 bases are TGTGCCAGCAGCCACCTAGGGGCTAGCGGGGGTTTTACGACCGGGGAGCTGTTTTTT.